This is a list of T cell receptor beta chains from one sample in a study of OX40 agonist ivuxolimab in advanced cancers. Some clones are missing from TCRdb's copy, which holds only in-frame ones; the method was immunoSEQ multiplex PCR. The sample carries about 91,000 clones, 80% to 90% recorded once. The material sequenced was CD4+ or CD8+ T cells sorted from blood, taken in a trial of the OX40 agonist ivuxolimab. Receptors originate from an adult with an advanced solid tumor such as melanoma, head and neck, liver or kidney cancer. The CDR3 runs from the conserved cysteine through the conserved F or W. A D gene is named only where the DNA matches it firmly. Size values are once, few and many counts, or a class for expanded clones, and some rows have none.

d_call,j_call,clone_size,cdr3_length,v_call,cdr3_aa,cdr3_nt
TRBD1,TRBJ1-2,NA,14,TRBV28,CASSLQDREAGYTF,TGTGCCAGCAGTTTACAGGACAGGGAGGCTGGCTACACCTTC
TRBD1,TRBJ2-5,NA,13,TRBV7-9,CASRDRRTETQYF,TGTGCCAGCAGGGACAGGCGTACGGAGACCCAGTACTTC
NA,TRBJ2-2,NA,15,TRBV19,CASEGGSANTGELFF,TGTGCCAGTGAGGGCGGGTCCGCGAACACCGGGGAGCTGTTTTTT
NA,TRBJ2-5,NA,11,TRBV7-2,CASSLVGTQYF,TGTGCCAGCAGCTTAGTCGGGACCCAGTACTTC
TRBD2,TRBJ2-7,NA,15,TRBV7-2,CASSLRASGPYEQYF,TGTGCCAGCAGCTTAAGGGCTAGCGGGCCCTACGAGCAGTACTTC
NA,TRBJ1-2,NA,13,TRBV27,CASSPSGGGGYTF,TGTGCCAGCAGCCCCAGCGGGGGAGGTGGCTACACCTTC
NA,TRBJ2-5,NA,16,TRBV14,CASSQGQGGNQETQYF,TGTGCCAGCAGCCAAGGTCAGGGGGGGAACCAAGAGACCCAGTACTTC
NA,TRBJ1-5,NA,12,TRBV28,CASSTGNQPQHF,TGTGCCAGCTCGACAGGCAATCAGCCCCAGCATTTT
NA,TRBJ1-1,NA,14,TRBV28,CASSLLRGETEAFF,TGTGCCAGCAGTTTATTGAGGGGGGAAACTGAAGCTTTCTTT
NA,TRBJ2-6,NA,14,TRBV19,CASSYNSGANVLTF,TGTGCCAGTAGTTACAACTCTGGGGCCAACGTCCTGACTTTC
NA,TRBJ2-5,NA,12,TRBV27,CASSSWGETQYF,TGTGCCAGCAGTTCCTGGGGAGAGACCCAGTACTTC
NA,TRBJ2-1,NA,16,TRBV28,CASSCIACSSYNEQFF,TGTGCCAGCAGCTGCATAGCGTGTAGCTCCTACAATGAGCAGTTCTTC
TRBD1,TRBJ1-2,NA,16,TRBV29-1,CSARGGDRGQLGGYTF,TGCAGCGCACGGGGAGGGGACAGGGGGCAATTGGGTGGCTACACCTTC
TRBD2,TRBJ2-1,NA,20,TRBV19,CASSIKSRFASGLDYNEQFF,TGTGCCAGTAGTATTAAGAGCCGCTTCGCGTCGGGACTAGACTACAATGAGCAGTTCTTC
TRBD1,TRBJ2-5,NA,15,TRBV7-9,CASSAGQGASETQYF,TGTGCCAGCAGCGCGGGACAGGGGGCGAGTGAGACCCAGTACTTC
NA,TRBJ2-2,NA,14,TRBV2,CASSEVGTPGELFF,TGTGCCAGCAGTGAAGTGGGGACCCCCGGGGAGCTGTTTTTT
NA,TRBJ1-1,once,16,TRBV28,CASSTSAPGDDTEAFF,TGTGCCAGCAGTACGTCCGCCCCGGGGGACGACACTGAAGCTTTCTTT
NA,TRBJ2-1,NA,11,TRBV7-9,CASSPVSEQFF,TGTGCCAGCAGCCCAGTGAGTGAGCAGTTCTTC
NA,TRBJ2-2,once,13,TRBV10-3,CATLPGALGELFF,TGTGCCACTCTCCCGGGAGCACTCGGGGAGCTGTTTTTT
TRBD1,TRBJ1-1,NA,13,TRBV2,CASSGQGGTEAFF,TGTGCCAGCAGTGGACAGGGGGGCACTGAAGCTTTCTTT
TRBD1,TRBJ1-2,NA,14,TRBV5-6,CASRRTGGGYGYTF,TGTGCCAGCAGACGGACAGGGGGTGGCTATGGCTACACCTTC
NA,TRBJ2-1,NA,15,TRBV6-5,CASSYGGLHYNEQFF,TGTGCCAGCAGTTACGGGGGGTTACACTACAATGAGCAGTTCTTC
NA,TRBJ1-4,NA,15,TRBV5-1,CASSLVEGGNEKLFF,TGCGCCAGCAGCTTGGTTGAGGGGGGTAATGAAAAACTGTTTTTT
NA,TRBJ2-1,NA,15,TRBV9,CASSVEGDEYNEQFF,TGTGCCAGCAGCGTAGAAGGGGACGAATACAATGAGCAGTTCTTC
NA,TRBJ1-2,NA,14,TRBV30,CAWSVRRDGYGYTF,TGTGCCTGGAGTGTAAGAAGGGACGGCTATGGCTACACCTTC
NA,TRBJ2-1,NA,15,TRBV5-1,CASSLEQGPHNEQFF,TGCGCCAGCAGCTTGGAGCAGGGTCCTCACAATGAGCAGTTCTTC
TRBD1,TRBJ2-3,NA,15,TRBV5-1,CASSYRDRASDTQYF,TGCGCCAGCAGCTACCGGGACAGGGCGTCAGATACGCAGTATTTT
TRBD1,TRBJ2-7,few,15,TRBV18,CASSPGTGGFYEQYF,TGTGCCAGCTCACCTGGGACAGGGGGTTTCTACGAGCAGTACTTC
NA,TRBJ1-1,NA,13,TRBV29-1,CSVEVQKNTEAFF,TGCAGCGTTGAGGTACAGAAGAACACTGAAGCTTTCTTT
NA,TRBJ2-3,once,15,TRBV6-1,CASNPGTTSTDTQYF,TGTGCCAGCAACCCGGGTACAACTAGCACAGATACGCAGTATTTT
NA,TRBJ1-3,NA,14,TRBV28,CASVRGDSGNTIYF,TGTGCCAGCGTCCGTGGGGACTCTGGAAACACCATATATTTT
NA,TRBJ2-7,NA,12,TRBV29-1,CSVGPGDYEQYF,TGCAGCGTTGGTCCCGGGGACTACGAGCAGTACTTC
TRBD1,TRBJ2-7,NA,14,TRBV5-1,CASSQDRGAYEQYF,TGCGCCAGCAGCCAGGACAGGGGGGCATACGAGCAGTACTTC
NA,TRBJ2-2,NA,15,TRBV5-1,CASSLAETETGELFF,TGCGCCAGCAGCTTGGCAGAGACAGAGACCGGGGAGCTGTTTTTT
NA,TRBJ1-1,NA,13,TRBV2,CANEGRDNTEAFF,TGTGCCAACGAGGGACGGGATAACACTGAAGCTTTCTTT
NA,TRBJ2-3,NA,15,TRBV18,CASSPGAGSTDTQYF,TGTGCCAGCTCACCGGGTGCGGGGAGCACAGATACGCAGTATTTT
TRBD1,TRBJ2-1,NA,15,TRBV19,CASSTRQGMYNEQFF,TGTGCCAGTAGTACCCGACAGGGTATGTACAATGAGCAGTTCTTC
TRBD2,TRBJ2-3,NA,15,TRBV5-1,CASSSGTSPTDTQYF,TGCGCCAGCAGCTCGGGGACTAGTCCCACAGATACGCAGTATTTT
TRBD2,TRBJ2-7,NA,16,TRBV19,CASSKGLAGDSYEQYF,TGTGCCAGTAGTAAGGGACTAGCGGGAGACTCCTACGAGCAGTACTTC
TRBD1,TRBJ1-5,NA,17,TRBV19,CASRPLGQGDGNQPQHF,TGTGCCAGTAGACCATTGGGACAGGGGGATGGCAATCAGCCCCAGCATTTT
TRBD2,TRBJ2-7,NA,16,TRBV11-2,CASSHGWGRAIYEQYF,TGTGCCAGCAGCCACGGTTGGGGGAGGGCCATCTACGAGCAGTACTTC